Given below is one TCR beta chain in context. Its antigen is not known. TCRdb reprocessed the 5' RACE reads with MiXCR, giving one entry per CDR3 protein. The profile shows roughly 240,000 distinct CDR3 sequences, about 7% of them singletons. The data derive from a study of identical twins. General study results and limits: The abundant beta clonotypes from cord blood had fewer insertions, and memory repertoires had none of this. Shared out-of-frame alpha sequences (those common to twins) showed excess low generation probability.

The CDR3 is 15 residues long. Unmatched junction bases numbered 4, after V lost 1 base and J lost 1 base. Germline CDR1 and CDR2: SGHTA and FQGNSA. These data were also reused for a study on yellow fever vaccine responses in identical twins.

The chain couples TRBV7-2 to TRBJ2-7; 7 bases match TRBD2. The sequence came from a woman younger than 30 in good health. Material for sequencing was memory (CD45RO+) T cells sorted from blood. The CDR3 here is CASSLGGSWSYEQYF. CDR3 coding DNA: TGTGCCAGCAGCTTAGGCGGGAGCTGGTCCTACGAGCAGTACTTC.